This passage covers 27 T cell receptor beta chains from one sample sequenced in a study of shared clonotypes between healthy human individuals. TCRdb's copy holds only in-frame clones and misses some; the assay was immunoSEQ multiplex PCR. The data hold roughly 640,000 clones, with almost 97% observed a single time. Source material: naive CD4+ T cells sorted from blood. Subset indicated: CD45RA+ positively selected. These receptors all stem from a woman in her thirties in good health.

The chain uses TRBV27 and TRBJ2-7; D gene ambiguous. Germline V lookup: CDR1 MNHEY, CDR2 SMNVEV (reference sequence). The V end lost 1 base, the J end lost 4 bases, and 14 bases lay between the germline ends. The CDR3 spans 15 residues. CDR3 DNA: TGTGCCAGCAGTTTATTGGCGGATCACCTTTACGAGCAGTACTTC. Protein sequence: CASSLLADHLYEQYF.

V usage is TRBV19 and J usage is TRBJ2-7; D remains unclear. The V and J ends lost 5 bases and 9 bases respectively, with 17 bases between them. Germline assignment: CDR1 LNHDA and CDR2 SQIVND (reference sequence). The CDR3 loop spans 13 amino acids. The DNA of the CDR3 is TGTGCCAGTAGTCCGGAAATCCCTGGGTCGCAGTACTTC. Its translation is CASSPEIPGSQYF.

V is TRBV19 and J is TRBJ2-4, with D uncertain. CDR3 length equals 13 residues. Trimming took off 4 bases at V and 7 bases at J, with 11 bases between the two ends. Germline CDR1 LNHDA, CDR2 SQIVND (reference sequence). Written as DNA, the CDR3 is TGTGCCAGTAGTAGTCCTGGGGTGAACATTCAGTACTTC. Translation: CASSSPGVNIQYF.

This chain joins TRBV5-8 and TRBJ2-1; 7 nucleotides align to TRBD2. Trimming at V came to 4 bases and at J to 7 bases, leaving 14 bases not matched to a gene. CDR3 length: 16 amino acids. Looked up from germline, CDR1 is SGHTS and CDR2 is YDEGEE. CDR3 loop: CASSPTTRGSINEQFF. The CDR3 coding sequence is TGTGCCAGCAGCCCCACGACCCGCGGGAGTATTAATGAGCAGTTCTTC.

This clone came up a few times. CDR3 protein: CASSGGAGLNEQYF. CDR3 DNA sequence: TGCGCCAGCAGTGGGGGGGCAGGGCTCAACGAGCAGTACTTC. The chain combines TRBV10-1 with TRBJ2-7; D assignment may be TRBD1 or TRBD2 (6 bases each). From germline, CDR1 is WNHNN and CDR2 SYGVQD (reference sequence). V lost 4 bases, J lost 5 bases, and 15 bases lay in between. The CDR3 is 14 amino acids.

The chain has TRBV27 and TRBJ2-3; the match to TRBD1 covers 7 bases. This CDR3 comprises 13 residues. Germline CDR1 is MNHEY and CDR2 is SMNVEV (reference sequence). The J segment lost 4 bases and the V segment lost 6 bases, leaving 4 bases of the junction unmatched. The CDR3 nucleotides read TGTGCCAGCAGGACAGGGAAGGCAGATACGCAGTATTTT. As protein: CASRTGKADTQYF.

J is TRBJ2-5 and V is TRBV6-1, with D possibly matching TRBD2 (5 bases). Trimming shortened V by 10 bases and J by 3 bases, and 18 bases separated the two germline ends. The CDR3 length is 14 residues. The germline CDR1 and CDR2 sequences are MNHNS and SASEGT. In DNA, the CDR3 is TGTGCCACCCTAAAGGACCTCGGGGAAGAGACCCAGTACTTC. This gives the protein CATLKDLGEETQYF.

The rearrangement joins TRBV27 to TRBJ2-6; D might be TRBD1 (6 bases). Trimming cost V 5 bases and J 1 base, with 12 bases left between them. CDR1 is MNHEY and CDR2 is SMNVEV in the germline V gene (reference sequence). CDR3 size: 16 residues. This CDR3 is CASSILGQSGANVLTF. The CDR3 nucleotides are TGTGCCAGCAGTATACTAGGACAGTCTGGGGCCAACGTCCTGACTTTC.

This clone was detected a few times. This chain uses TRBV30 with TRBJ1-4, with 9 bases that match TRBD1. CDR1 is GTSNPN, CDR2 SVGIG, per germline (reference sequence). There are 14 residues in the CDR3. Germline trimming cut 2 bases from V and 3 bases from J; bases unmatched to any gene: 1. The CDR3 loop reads CAWSTGGSNEKLFF. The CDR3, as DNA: TGTGCCTGGAGTACAGGGGGCTCTAATGAAAAACTGTTTTTT. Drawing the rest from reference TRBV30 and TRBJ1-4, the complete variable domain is SQTIHQWPATLVQPVGSPLSLECTVEGTSNPNLYWYRQAAGRGLQLLFYSVGIGQISSEVPQNLSASRPQDRQFILSSKKLLLSDSGFYLCAWSTGGSNEKLFFGSGTQLSVL.

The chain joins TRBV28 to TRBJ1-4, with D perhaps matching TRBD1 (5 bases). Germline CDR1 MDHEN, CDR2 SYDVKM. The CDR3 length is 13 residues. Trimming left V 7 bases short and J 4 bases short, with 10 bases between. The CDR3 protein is CASTRGYNEKLFF. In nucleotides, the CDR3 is TGTGCCAGCACGAGGGGCTATAATGAAAAACTGTTTTTT.

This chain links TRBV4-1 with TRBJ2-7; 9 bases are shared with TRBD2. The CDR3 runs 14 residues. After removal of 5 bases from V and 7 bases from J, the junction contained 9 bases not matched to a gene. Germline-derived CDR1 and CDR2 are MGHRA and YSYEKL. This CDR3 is CASSTSGRSFEQYF. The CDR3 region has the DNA TGCGCCAGCAGCACAAGCGGGAGGTCGTTTGAGCAGTACTTC.

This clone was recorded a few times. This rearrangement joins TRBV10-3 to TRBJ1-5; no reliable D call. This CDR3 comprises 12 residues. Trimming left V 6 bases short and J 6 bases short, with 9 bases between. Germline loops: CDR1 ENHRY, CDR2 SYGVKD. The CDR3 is CAISQASQPQHF. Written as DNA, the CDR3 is TGTGCCATCAGCCAAGCTAGTCAGCCCCAGCATTTT.

CDR3 in DNA: TGTGCCAGCAGTTCTCACTCCTACGAGCAGTACTTC. Its translation is CASSSHSYEQYF. The chain recombines TRBV2 with TRBJ2-7; D call uncertain. CDR3 size: 12 residues. Trimming took 5 bases from V and 0 from J, leaving 5 bases between them. CDR1 and CDR2 (germline): SNHLY, FYNNEI.

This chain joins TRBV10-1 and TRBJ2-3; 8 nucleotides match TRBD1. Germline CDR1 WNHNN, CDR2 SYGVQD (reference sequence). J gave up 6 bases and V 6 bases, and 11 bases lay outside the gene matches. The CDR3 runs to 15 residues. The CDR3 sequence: CASRAGTGTKDTQYF. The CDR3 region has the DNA TGCGCCAGCAGGGCCGGGACAGGTACGAAGGATACGCAGTATTTT.

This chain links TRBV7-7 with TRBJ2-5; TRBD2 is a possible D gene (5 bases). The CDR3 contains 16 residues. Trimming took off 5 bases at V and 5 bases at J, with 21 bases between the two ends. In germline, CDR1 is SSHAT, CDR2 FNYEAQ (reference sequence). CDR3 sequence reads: CASSPPGSPRRETQYF. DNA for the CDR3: TGTGCCAGCAGCCCCCCCGGGTCTCCGAGGAGGGAGACCCAGTACTTC.

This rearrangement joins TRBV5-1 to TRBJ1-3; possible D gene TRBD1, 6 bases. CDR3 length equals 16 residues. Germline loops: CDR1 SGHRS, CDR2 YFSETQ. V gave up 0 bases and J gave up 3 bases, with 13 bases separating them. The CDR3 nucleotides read TGCGCCAGCAGCTTGGTTACAGGGCACCTTGGAAACACCATATATTTT. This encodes CASSLVTGHLGNTIYF.

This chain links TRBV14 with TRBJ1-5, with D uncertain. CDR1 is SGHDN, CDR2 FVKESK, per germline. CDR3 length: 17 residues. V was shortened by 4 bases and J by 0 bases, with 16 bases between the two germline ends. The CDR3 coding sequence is TGTGCCAGCAGCCTTGAACGGTCCCCGTATAGCAATCAGCCCCAGCATTTT. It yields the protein CASSLERSPYSNQPQHF.

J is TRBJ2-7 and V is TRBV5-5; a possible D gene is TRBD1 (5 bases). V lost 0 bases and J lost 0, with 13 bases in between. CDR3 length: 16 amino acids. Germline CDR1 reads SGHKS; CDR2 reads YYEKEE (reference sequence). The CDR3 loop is CASSLGFRASSYEQYF. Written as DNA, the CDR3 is TGTGCCAGCAGCTTGGGGTTCAGGGCCAGCTCCTACGAGCAGTACTTC.

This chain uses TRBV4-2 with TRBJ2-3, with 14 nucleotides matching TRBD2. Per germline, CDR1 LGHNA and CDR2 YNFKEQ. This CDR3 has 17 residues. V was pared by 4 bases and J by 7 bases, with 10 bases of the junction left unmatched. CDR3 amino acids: CASSPGTSGGPVNTQYF. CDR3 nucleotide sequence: TGTGCCAGCAGCCCTGGGACTAGCGGGGGACCGGTAAATACGCAGTATTTT.

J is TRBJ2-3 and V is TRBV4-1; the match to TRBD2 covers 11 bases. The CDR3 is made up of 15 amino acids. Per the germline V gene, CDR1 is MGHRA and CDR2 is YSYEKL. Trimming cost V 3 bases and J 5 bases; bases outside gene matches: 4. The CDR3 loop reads CASSQTSGIVDTQYF. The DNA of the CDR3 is TGCGCCAGCAGCCAGACTAGCGGGATTGTAGATACGCAGTATTTT.

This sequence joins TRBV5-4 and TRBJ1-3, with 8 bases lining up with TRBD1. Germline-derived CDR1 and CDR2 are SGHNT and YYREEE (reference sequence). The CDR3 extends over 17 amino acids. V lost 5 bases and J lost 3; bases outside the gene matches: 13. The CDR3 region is CASSWAGGSLFGNTIYF. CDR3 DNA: TGTGCCAGCAGTTGGGCAGGGGGCAGTCTGTTTGGAAACACCATATATTTT.

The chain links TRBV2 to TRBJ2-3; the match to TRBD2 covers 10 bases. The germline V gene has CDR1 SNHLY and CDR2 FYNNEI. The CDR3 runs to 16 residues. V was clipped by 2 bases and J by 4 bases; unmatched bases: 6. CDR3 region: CASSELAGVVADTQYF. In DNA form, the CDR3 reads TGTGCCAGCAGTGAACTAGCGGGAGTGGTGGCAGATACGCAGTATTTT.

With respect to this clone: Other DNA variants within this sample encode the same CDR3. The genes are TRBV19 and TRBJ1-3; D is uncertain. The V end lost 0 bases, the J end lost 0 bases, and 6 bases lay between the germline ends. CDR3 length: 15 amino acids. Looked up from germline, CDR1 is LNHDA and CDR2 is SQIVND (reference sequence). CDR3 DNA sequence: TGTGCCAGTAGTATAGACAGAAGCTCTGGAAACACCATATATTTT. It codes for CASSIDRSSGNTIYF.

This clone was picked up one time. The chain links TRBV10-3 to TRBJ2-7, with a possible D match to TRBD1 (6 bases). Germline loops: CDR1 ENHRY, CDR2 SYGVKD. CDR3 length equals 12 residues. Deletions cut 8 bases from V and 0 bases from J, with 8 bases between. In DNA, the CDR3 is TGTGCCATCGGGACAAACTCCTACGAGCAGTACTTC. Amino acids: CAIGTNSYEQYF.

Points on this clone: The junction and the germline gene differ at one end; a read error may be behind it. CDR3 nucleotide sequence: TGTGCCAGCAGCCTAGCGGGAGGGTGGGCTAATGAGCAGTTCTTC. This translates into CASSLAGGWANEQFF. The chain employs TRBV7-9 and TRBJ2-1; 12 nucleotides match TRBD2. CDR1 and CDR2 (germline): SEHNR, FQNEAQ (reference sequence). This CDR3 is 15 amino acids long.

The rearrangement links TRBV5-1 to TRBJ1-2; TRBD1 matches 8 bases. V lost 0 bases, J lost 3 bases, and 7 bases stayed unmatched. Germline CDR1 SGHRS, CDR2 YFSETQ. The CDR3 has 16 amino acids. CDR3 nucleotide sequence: TGCGCCAGCAGCTTGGCTGGGACAGGCCCGGACTATGGCTACACCTTC. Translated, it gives CASSLAGTGPDYGYTF.

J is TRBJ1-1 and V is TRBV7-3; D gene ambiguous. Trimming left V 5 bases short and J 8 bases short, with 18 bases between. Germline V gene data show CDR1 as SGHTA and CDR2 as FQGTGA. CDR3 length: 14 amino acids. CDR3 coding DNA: TGTGCCAGCAGCCCCTCTCTCGGGTTGAGGGAAGCTTTCTTT. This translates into CASSPSLGLREAFF.